Presented here are 30 T cell receptor beta chains from one specimen sequenced in a study of patients and donors after allogeneic stem cell transplantation. One entry per CDR3 protein, called by TCRdb with MiXCR from the RT-PCR reads. The repertoire includes hundreds of thousands of distinct CDR3 sequences, approximately 14% of them detected once, and about 9.9% sits in the top ten. The sample comprised blood, either unsorted or a sorted T cell fraction (not recorded which). The source of these receptors is a human donor who was either an allogeneic HSCT recipient or a stem cell or donor lymphocyte infusion donor (not recorded which). It is not recorded whose cells these are; they may come from a transplant donor.

The rearrangement links TRBV10-2 to TRBJ2-7, with TRBD1 as a possible D gene (5 bases). The V gene's germline CDR1 is WSHSY and CDR2 SAAADI. Trimming took off 4 bases at V and 2 bases at J, with 15 bases between the two ends. CDR3 size: 15 residues. DNA for the CDR3: TGCGCCAGCAGTGTCCGGGCAGGACAACCCTACGAGCAGTACTTC. Its protein is CASSVRAGQPYEQYF.

This chain uses TRBV6-1 with TRBJ1-1; possibly TRBD1 for D (5 bases). The CDR3 has 14 residues. Germline V lookup: CDR1 MNHNS, CDR2 SASEGT. Trimming left V 4 bases short and J 5 bases short, with 14 bases between. CDR3 sequence (DNA): TGTGCCAGCAGTGCGAGTATCGGGGGGACTGAAGCTTTCTTT. Protein product: CASSASIGGTEAFF.

The CDR3 region has the DNA TGCGCCAGCAGCCAACCAATTCAGGGGGCGAGGGTTTCGCGGTACGAGCAGTACTTC. Protein sequence: CASSQPIQGARVSRYEQYF. The chain couples TRBV4-1 to TRBJ2-7, with 8 nucleotides matching TRBD1. The CDR3 length is 19 residues. Germline lookup yields CDR1 MGHRA and CDR2 YSYEKL. V gave up 2 bases and J gave up 4 bases; unmatched junction bases: 19.

This clonotype was observed a single time. The CDR3 DNA reads as TGCAGTGCGGACCGGGACCACAGCTCCTACAATGAGCAGTTCTTC. Its translation: CSADRDHSSYNEQFF. This rearrangement joins TRBV20-1 to TRBJ2-1; D possibly matches TRBD1 or TRBD2 (5 bases each). The germline V gene has CDR1 DFQATT and CDR2 SNEGSKA (reference sequence). V was cut by 6 bases and J by 0 bases, with 15 bases left in between. This CDR3 is 15 amino acids long.

This sequence joins TRBV20-1 and TRBJ2-5, with D hard to call. V shed 7 bases and J shed 5 bases, with 14 bases lying between them. This CDR3 has 12 amino acids. The germline V gene encodes CDR1 DFQATT and CDR2 SNEGSKA (reference sequence). The CDR3 bases are TGCAGTGAGGAGACCGTGACTGAGACCCAGTACTTC. It specifies CSEETVTETQYF.

The gene calls are TRBV19 and TRBJ2-1; 11 positions match TRBD2. The CDR3 loop spans 16 amino acids. With V trimmed by 2 bases and J by 4 bases, 4 bases remained unmatched. Germline loops: CDR1 LNHDA, CDR2 SQIVND (reference sequence). CDR3 region: CASSINPSGGYNEQFF. The CDR3 nucleotides are TGTGCCAGTAGTATAAACCCTAGCGGGGGGTACAATGAGCAGTTCTTC. The full variable domain, with the rest looked up from reference TRBV19 and TRBJ2-1, is DGGITQSPKYLFRKEGQNVTLSCEQNLNHDAMYWYRQDPGQGLRLIYYSQIVNDFQKGDIAEGYSVSREKKESFPLTVTSAQKNPTAFYLCASSINPSGGYNEQFFGPGTRLTVL.

In its sample, this clonotype was seen many times. This rearrangement joins TRBV6-1 to TRBJ1-1; D unresolved. The CDR3 length is 15 residues. The germline CDR1 and CDR2 sequences are MNHNS and SASEGT. V was shortened by 5 bases and J by 1 base, with 14 bases between the two germline ends. CDR3 sequence (DNA): TGTGCCAGCAGTAGCCATTCAGTGGGGAACACTGAAGCTTTCTTT. Translation: CASSSHSVGNTEAFF.

The CDR3 sequence: CASRAGTGFTGELFF. In DNA, the CDR3 is TGTGCCAGCAGGGCTGGGACGGGCTTCACCGGGGAGCTGTTTTTT. The V gene is TRBV5-4, the J gene TRBJ2-2; D may be TRBD1 or TRBD2 (5 bases each). The germline CDR1 and CDR2 sequences are SGHNT and YYREEE (reference sequence). Trimming took 5 bases from V and 4 from J, leaving 15 bases between them. The CDR3 consists of 15 residues.

This clonotype was found many times. The J gene is TRBJ1-1, the V gene TRBV10-3, with 9 positions matching TRBD1. Germline assignment: CDR1 ENHRY and CDR2 SYGVKD. V was pared by 6 bases and J by 8 bases, with 7 bases of the junction left unmatched. The CDR3 is 13 amino acids. CDR3 sequence reads: CAIRADRGVEAFF. The CDR3, as DNA: TGTGCCATCAGGGCCGACAGGGGGGTGGAAGCTTTCTTT.

This clonotype has a count of ten or more. This rearrangement joins TRBV20-1 to TRBJ2-1; 8 nucleotides align to TRBD2. The CDR3 loop spans 16 amino acids. Germline loops: CDR1 DFQATT, CDR2 SNEGSKA (reference sequence). V was pared by 5 bases and J by 6 bases, with 15 bases of the junction left unmatched. The CDR3 DNA follows: TGCAGTGCTTACCCGGTAGCGGGATATGTTAGCAATGAGCAGTTCTTC. It encodes CSAYPVAGYVSNEQFF.

This clonotype was seen only a few times. The V gene is TRBV6-2 or TRBV6-3, the J gene TRBJ2-3, with 8 bases matching TRBD2. After removal of 7 bases from V and 7 bases from J, the junction contained 4 bases not matched to a gene. Germline CDR1 MNHEY, CDR2 SVGEGT. This CDR3 has 12 residues. In DNA, the CDR3 is TGTGCCAGCACAGCGGGAGTCCATACGCAGTATTTT. Protein sequence: CASTAGVHTQYF.

The chain carries TRBV7-2 and TRBJ2-5; 9 bases match TRBD2. Germline lookup yields CDR1 SGHTA and CDR2 FQGNSA. The CDR3 has 16 amino acids. Trimming at V came to 1 base and at J to 3 bases, leaving 6 bases not matched to a gene. The CDR3 loop is CASSLEAGGFEETQYF. In nucleotides, the CDR3 is TGTGCCAGCAGCTTAGAAGCGGGGGGCTTCGAAGAGACCCAGTACTTC.

At least ten counts were recorded for this clonotype. This rearrangement joins TRBV5-5 to TRBJ2-3; TRBD2 matches at 9 bases. The CDR3 length is 15 residues. Per germline, CDR1 SGHKS and CDR2 YYEKEE (reference sequence). V dropped 4 bases and J dropped 2; count of bases not matched to a gene: 5. The CDR3 loop is CASSLAGIYTDTQYF. DNA for the CDR3: TGTGCCAGCAGCCTAGCGGGGATTTACACAGATACGCAGTATTTT. The full variable domain, in which reference TRBV5-5 and TRBJ2-3 provide the parts outside the CDR3, is DAGVTQSPTHLIKTRGQQVTLRCSPISGHKSVSWYQQVLGQGPQFIFQYYEKEERGRGNFPDRFSARQFPNYSSELNVNALLLGDSALYLCASSLAGIYTDTQYFGPGTRLTVL.

This clonotype was counted between two and nine times. The chain is built from TRBV25-1 and TRBJ2-6; 7 bases line up with TRBD1. This CDR3 region has 17 residues. Losses at the gene ends were 3 bases for V and 1 base for J; bases not matched to a gene: 6. Looked up from germline, CDR1 is MGHDK and CDR2 is SYGVNS. The CDR3 here is CASSDHRGGSGANVLTF. CDR3 in DNA: TGTGCCAGCAGTGATCACAGGGGTGGGTCTGGGGCCAACGTCCTGACTTTC.

This clonotype appeared many times. The rearrangement uses TRBV20-1 and TRBJ1-5, with D possibly matching TRBD1 (6 bases). V gave up 6 bases and J gave up 9 bases, with 15 bases separating them. Germline CDR1 DFQATT, CDR2 SNEGSKA (reference sequence). The CDR3 loop spans 12 amino acids. The CDR3 nucleotides read TGCAGTGCCCACTCAGGGGATCGGCCCCAGCATTTT. This encodes CSAHSGDRPQHF.

This clonotype was seen at least ten times. This chain uses TRBV6-1 with TRBJ1-5; tentative D call: TRBD1 (5 bases). Germline V lookup: CDR1 MNHNS, CDR2 SASEGT. V was clipped by 5 bases and J by 2 bases, with 10 bases between them. The CDR3 totals 14 residues. CDR3 nucleotides: TGTGCCAGCAGTCGGGGGTCAGGCAATCAGCCCCAGCATTTT. Its translation is CASSRGSGNQPQHF.

This clonotype was recorded at least ten times. This chain joins TRBV7-9 and TRBJ1-5; D is possibly TRBD1 (5 bases). Between the trimmed V and J ends, which lost 6 bases and 0 bases, there was a span of 9 bases. This CDR3 has 14 amino acids. Germline V gene sequence: CDR1 SEHNR, CDR2 FQNEAQ (reference sequence). The DNA for the CDR3 is TGTGCCAGCAGTCAGCAGGGTAGCAATCAGCCCCAGCATTTT. Translation: CASSQQGSNQPQHF.

This clonotype was counted at least ten times. For the CDR3, the DNA is TGTGCCACCAGCAGAGATCGCCTTGGAAACACCATATATTTT. This gives the protein CATSRDRLGNTIYF. The V and J genes are TRBV15 and TRBJ1-3; D not resolved. The V and J ends lost 0 bases and 3 bases respectively, with 6 bases between them. This CDR3 spans 14 amino acids. Per germline, CDR1 LNHNV and CDR2 YYDKDF (reference sequence).

Only a few counts were recorded for this clonotype. The chain combines TRBV10-3 with TRBJ2-1, with a tentative D call TRBD1 (6 bases). The CDR3 runs to 14 residues. Trimming stripped 6 bases from V and 8 bases from J, with 17 bases between. CDR1 is ENHRY, CDR2 SYGVKD, per germline. The DNA of the CDR3 is TGTGCCATCAGGCCGGGCCGAGCAGGGGATGAGCAGTTCTTC. Its translation: CAIRPGRAGDEQFF.

This clonotype has at least ten counts. This sequence joins TRBV4-3 and TRBJ2-3; a possible D gene is TRBD1 (6 bases). This CDR3 has 15 amino acids. In germline, CDR1 is LGHNA, CDR2 YSLEER. With 0 bases removed from V and 10 bases from J, the gap between germline ends came to 17 bases. The CDR3 spells CASSQEVTGPFAQYF. The CDR3 region has the DNA TGCGCCAGCAGCCAAGAGGTGACAGGACCTTTTGCGCAGTATTTT.

This clonotype has ten or more counts. The rearrangement links TRBV5-1 to TRBJ1-6; TRBD1 matches 7 bases. The ends lost 0 bases at V and 7 bases at J; junction bases unmatched: 10. There are 17 residues in the CDR3. Germline CDR1 and CDR2: SGHRS and YFSETQ. CDR3 residues: CASSLGLRQGGNSPLHF. Here the CDR3 DNA reads TGCGCCAGCAGCTTGGGGCTTCGACAGGGCGGCAATTCACCCCTCCACTTT. Full variable domain (missing parts from reference TRBV5-1 and TRBJ1-6): KAGVTQTPRYLIKTRGQQVTLSCSPISGHRSVSWYQQTPGQGLQFLFEYFSETQRNKGNFPGRFSGRQFSNSRSEMNVSTLELGDSALYLCASSLGLRQGGNSPLHFGNGTRLTVT.

Ten or more counts support this clonotype. This chain joins TRBV20-1 and TRBJ2-5, with TRBD2 matching over 7 bases. Germline CDR1 is DFQATT and CDR2 is SNEGSKA (reference sequence). The V and J ends lost 3 bases and 1 base, in that order; junction bases with no gene match: 14. The CDR3 is 17 residues long. The CDR3 spells CSASIGGLAGSQETQYF. The CDR3 bases are TGCAGTGCTAGTATTGGCGGTTTAGCGGGTTCCCAAGAGACCCAGTACTTC.

This clonotype was seen many times. J is TRBJ2-7 and V is TRBV20-1; TRBD2 matches at 15 bases. The germline gives CDR1 DFQATT, CDR2 SNEGSKA (reference sequence). The junction had 3 bases not matched to a gene; V was cut back by 3 bases and J by 3 bases. The CDR3 length is 15 residues. The CDR3 is CSASGLAGGNYEQYF. The CDR3 coding sequence is TGCAGTGCTAGCGGACTAGCGGGGGGGAACTACGAGCAGTACTTC.

The chain employs TRBV21-1 and TRBJ2-1; TRBD1 is taken as the D call from the table, unchecked against the DNA. TRBV21-1 represents a pseudogene. The length of the CDR3 is 11 residues. CDR3 nucleotides: TGTGCCAGCACCCTAGGGGATGAGCAGTTCTTC. Translating gives CASTLGDEQFF.

This clonotype showed up many times. A read error may account for a junction end that differs from germline. In nucleotides, the CDR3 is TGTGCTAGCAGTGGACAGCCCACAGATACGCAGTATTTT. Amino acids: CASSGQPTDTQYF. This rearrangement joins TRBV7-7 to TRBJ2-3; a possible D gene is TRBD1 (6 bases). CDR3 size: 13 residues. Germline lookup yields CDR1 SSHAT and CDR2 FNYEAQ (reference sequence).

The gene calls are TRBV5-8 and TRBJ1-4; TRBD1 might be the D (5 bases). Germline assignment: CDR1 SGHTS and CDR2 YDEGEE. V dropped 4 bases and J dropped 4 bases, with 14 bases sitting between them. This CDR3 comprises 15 residues. The chain's CDR3 is CASSLGRADNEKLFF. The CDR3 DNA follows: TGTGCCAGCAGCCTGGGACGGGCCGATAATGAAAAACTGTTTTTT. Looking up the rest from reference TRBV5-8 and TRBJ1-4 gives the full variable domain: EAGVTQSPTHLIKTRGQQATLRCSPISGHTSVYWYQQALGLGLQFLLWYDEGEERNRGNFPPRFSGRQFPNYSSELNVNALELEDSALYLCASSLGRADNEKLFFGSGTQLSVL.

The V and J genes are TRBV7-8 and TRBJ2-5; D may be TRBD2 (6 bases). The germline V gene has CDR1 SGHVS and CDR2 FQNEAQ. V lost 1 base, J lost 1 base, and 13 bases lay in between. The CDR3 loop spans 16 amino acids. CDR3 sequence (DNA): TGTGCCAGCAGCTTAGACGCGGGGTCGCGCCAAGAGACCCAGTACTTC. Its translation is CASSLDAGSRQETQYF.

The rearrangement joins TRBV19 to TRBJ1-1; 7 nucleotides agree with TRBD1. With V trimmed by 6 bases and J by 8 bases, 3 bases remained unmatched. This CDR3 spans 11 amino acids. Germline V CDR1 and CDR2: LNHDA, SQIVND (reference sequence). CDR3: CASRWGQEAFF. The CDR3 DNA reads as TGTGCCAGTAGGTGGGGACAGGAAGCTTTCTTT.

This clonotype showed up just a few times. The chain is built from TRBV5-6 and TRBJ1-1; D uncertain. Per germline, CDR1 SGHDT and CDR2 YYEEEE. CDR3 size: 11 residues. Trimming took off 3 bases at V and 3 bases at J, with 3 bases between the two ends. The CDR3: CASSSYTEAFF. Here the CDR3 DNA reads TGTGCCAGCAGCTCGTACACTGAAGCTTTCTTT.

V gene TRBV9 combines with J gene TRBJ2-7; 15 bases agree with TRBD2. Losses at the gene ends were 4 bases for V and 7 bases for J; bases not matched to a gene: 12. Germline CDR1 SGDLS, CDR2 YYNGEE. The CDR3 has 17 residues. The CDR3 region is CASSTGLAGGPTEEQYF. The CDR3 DNA sequence: TGTGCCAGCAGCACCGGACTAGCGGGAGGGCCCACGGAAGAGCAGTACTTC.